Each of the 32 T cell receptor beta chains below was sequenced from the same sample in a study of blood T cell repertoires in COVID-19. Data came from immunoSEQ multiplex PCR; TCRdb stores just in-frame clones and leaves some out. The sample carries a few hundred thousand clones, roughly 90% recorded once. Sequencing was performed on peripheral blood. The receptor source for this set is a woman aged 30 to 39 with COVID-19, enrolled during active disease.

The CDR3 here is CASSYLAGGMNTEAFF. The CDR3 DNA reads TGTGCCAGCAGTTACTTGGCAGGAGGCATGAACACTGAAGCTTTCTTT. This chain connects TRBV6-5 to TRBJ1-1; D ambiguous. The V and J ends lost 1 base and 0 bases respectively, with 12 bases between them. This CDR3 is built from 16 residues. From germline, CDR1 is MNHEY and CDR2 SVGAGI.

The chain carries TRBV5-1 and TRBJ1-2, with 8 bases lining up with TRBD1. The germline gives CDR1 SGHRS, CDR2 YFSETQ. Losses at the gene ends were 2 bases for V and 0 bases for J; bases not matched to a gene: 3. CDR3 size: 15 residues. CDR3: CASSFLGQANYGYTF. The CDR3 DNA reads TGCGCCAGCAGCTTTCTGGGACAGGCTAACTATGGCTACACCTTC.

This rearrangement joins TRBV19 to TRBJ1-2, with TRBD1 matching 12 bases. This CDR3 comprises 15 residues. Germline assignment: CDR1 LNHDA and CDR2 SQIVND (reference sequence). V trimming: 4 bases; J trimming: 4 bases; junction bases outside the gene matches: 4. The DNA of the CDR3 is TGTGCCAGTAGTAGGGACAGGGGGCTCCCCTATGGCTACACCTTC. It codes for CASSRDRGLPYGYTF. The full variable domain, completed using reference TRBV19 and TRBJ1-2, is DGGITQSPKYLFRKEGQNVTLSCEQNLNHDAMYWYRQDPGQGLRLIYYSQIVNDFQKGDIAEGYSVSREKKESFPLTVTSAQKNPTAFYLCASSRDRGLPYGYTFGSGTRLTVV.

The V and J genes are TRBV6-5 and TRBJ1-6; 10 bases align to TRBD1. The trim removed 5 bases at V and 8 bases at J, leaving 6 bases unmatched. Germline CDR1 is MNHEY and CDR2 is SVGAGI. CDR3 length: 15 amino acids. CDR3 loop: CASSRGQGEYSPLHF. The CDR3 nucleotides are TGTGCCAGCAGTCGCGGACAGGGGGAGTATTCACCCCTCCACTTT.

V is TRBV14 and J is TRBJ1-1; D call uncertain. Trimming cost V 4 bases and J 4 bases, with 13 bases left between them. This CDR3 has 14 amino acids. Germline CDR1 and CDR2: SGHDN and FVKESK. This chain's CDR3 is CASSRNSGATEAFF. The CDR3 coding sequence is TGTGCCAGCAGCCGCAATAGTGGTGCCACTGAAGCTTTCTTT.

This rearrangement joins TRBV7-2 to TRBJ2-1; 7 bases align to TRBD2. CDR1 is SGHTA, CDR2 FQGNSA, per germline. This CDR3 region has 15 residues. Losses at the gene ends were 5 bases for V and 2 bases for J; bases not matched to a gene: 6. CDR3 bases: TGTGCCAGCAGCCTGCTAGCGGAGACCTACAATGAGCAGTTCTTC. It is translated as CASSLLAETYNEQFF.

The CDR3 here is CATTGTANTEAFF. CDR3 DNA: TGTGCCACCACCGGGACAGCGAACACTGAAGCTTTCTTT. The chain combines TRBV25-1 with TRBJ1-1, with TRBD1 matching over 7 bases. Germline CDR1 MGHDK, CDR2 SYGVNS. The V gene end was trimmed by 10 bases and the J gene end by 1 base; junction bases not matched to a gene: 6. The CDR3 runs to 13 residues.

This clone was detected only once. The CDR3, as DNA: TGTGCCAGCAGTAGGGACAGGGAAGGTTTGCAGACCCAGTACTTC. Translating it yields CASSRDREGLQTQYF. The rearrangement links TRBV2 to TRBJ2-5, with 9 bases fitting TRBD1. V dropped 5 bases and J dropped 6; count of bases not matched to a gene: 10. CDR3 length: 15 amino acids. Per the germline V gene, CDR1 is SNHLY and CDR2 is FYNNEI.

Only one count was recorded for this clone. This rearrangement joins TRBV5-1 to TRBJ2-7; 8 bases map to TRBD1. J lost 2 bases, V lost 4 bases, and 2 bases had no gene match. Per the germline V gene, CDR1 is SGHRS and CDR2 is YFSETQ. The length of the CDR3 is 13 residues. CDR3 in DNA: TGCGCCAGCAGCCAGGGGGCCACCTACGAGCAGTACTTC. Its protein is CASSQGATYEQYF.

The rearrangement uses TRBV2 and TRBJ2-1, with 9 bases fitting TRBD1. The CDR3 has 15 amino acids. Germline trimming cut 1 base from V and 6 bases from J; bases unmatched to any gene: 4. Germline lookup yields CDR1 SNHLY and CDR2 FYNNEI. The chain's CDR3 is CASSEETGGINEQFF. The CDR3 nucleotides read TGTGCCAGCAGTGAAGAGACAGGGGGTATCAATGAGCAGTTCTTC. Filled out from reference TRBV2 and TRBJ2-1, the complete variable domain reads EPEVTQTPSHQVTQMGQEVILRCVPISNHLYFYWYRQILGQKVEFLVSFYNNEISEKSEIFDDQFSVERPDGSNFTLKIRSTKLEDSAMYFCASSEETGGINEQFFGPGTRLTVL.

The chain joins TRBV6-5 to TRBJ1-6; tentatively, D is TRBD1 (6 bases). CDR1 is MNHEY and CDR2 is SVGAGI in the germline V gene. With 6 bases removed from V and 8 bases from J, the gap between germline ends came to 11 bases. The CDR3 length is 13 residues. The CDR3 loop is CASRQGRYSPLHF. Here the CDR3 DNA reads TGTGCCAGCAGGCAGGGGCGTTATTCACCCCTCCACTTT.

For the CDR3, the DNA is TGTGCCAGCAGTTCCTTAGGAGGGCTCGAGCAGTACTTC. It specifies CASSSLGGLEQYF. This chain joins TRBV27 and TRBJ2-7; D might be TRBD2 (6 bases). V shed 4 bases and J shed 6 bases, with 13 bases lying between them. Germline V CDR1 and CDR2: MNHEY, SMNVEV (reference sequence). The CDR3 runs 13 residues.

The CDR3 reads CASSWGRVGGNTIYF. DNA for the CDR3: TGTGCCAGCAGCTGGGGCAGGGTCGGCGGAAACACCATATATTTT. This sequence joins TRBV11-3 and TRBJ1-3; a weak D match, TRBD1 (5 bases). Germline V gene sequence: CDR1 SGHNT, CDR2 YENEEA. This CDR3 is built from 15 residues. Trimming took off 4 bases at V and 4 bases at J, with 14 bases between the two ends.

The V call is TRBV6-5, the J call TRBJ2-7; D not resolved. This CDR3 comprises 14 residues. V was cut by 0 bases and J by 6 bases, with 12 bases left in between. Germline-derived CDR1 and CDR2 are MNHEY and SVGAGI. CDR3 region: CASSYSTRIGEQYF. In DNA, the CDR3 is TGTGCCAGCAGTTACTCGACTCGAATAGGCGAGCAGTACTTC.

The CDR3 DNA reads as TGTGCCAGCAGTTACGTAGCGGGGGGCGTCTCCTACGAGCAGTACTTC. This gives the protein CASSYVAGGVSYEQYF. The rearrangement joins TRBV6-2 or TRBV6-3 to TRBJ2-7; 10 bases agree with TRBD2. The V gene's germline CDR1 is MNHEY and CDR2 SVGEGT. This CDR3 is 16 amino acids long. Trimming took 2 bases from V and 0 from J; bases not matched to a gene: 4.

This clone was seen only once. This chain connects TRBV15 to TRBJ1-4; no clear D. Trimming took off 0 bases at V and 0 bases at J, with 14 bases between the two ends. CDR3 size: 18 residues. Per germline, CDR1 LNHNV and CDR2 YYDKDF (reference sequence). The CDR3 here is CATSRDLRQRATNEKLFF. In DNA, the CDR3 is TGTGCCACCAGCAGAGATCTAAGGCAACGGGCAACTAATGAAAAACTGTTTTTT.

The genes are TRBV5-1 and TRBJ1-1, with TRBD1 as a possible D gene (5 bases). The V end lost 2 bases, the J end lost 4 bases, and 9 bases lay between the germline ends. The CDR3 is 13 amino acids. Germline assignment: CDR1 SGHRS and CDR2 YFSETQ. In DNA, the CDR3 is TGCGCCAGCAGCTTTCTGGGGGGCACTGAAGCTTTCTTT. Protein product: CASSFLGGTEAFF.

The CDR3 loop reads CASSPGGTSGGFRYEQYF. Written as DNA, the CDR3 is TGTGCCAGCAGCCCCGGAGGGACTAGCGGGGGGTTTCGGTACGAGCAGTACTTC. The chain combines TRBV5-6 with TRBJ2-7; 15 nucleotides agree with TRBD2. With V trimmed by 4 bases and J by 4 bases, 12 bases remained unmatched. This CDR3 has 18 residues. CDR1 SGHDT and CDR2 YYEEEE come from the germline V gene.

The rearrangement uses TRBV2 and TRBJ2-1; possible D gene TRBD2, 6 bases. Germline CDR1 SNHLY, CDR2 FYNNEI. CDR3 length: 12 residues. Deletions cut 6 bases from V and 8 bases from J, with 11 bases between. CDR3 in amino acids: CASSWTIHEQFF. In DNA form, the CDR3 reads TGTGCCAGCAGCTGGACTATCCATGAGCAGTTCTTC.

The J gene is TRBJ1-5, the V gene TRBV28, with 7 bases fitting TRBD1. The J segment lost 7 bases and the V segment lost 11 bases, leaving 11 bases of the junction unmatched. Germline lookup yields CDR1 MDHEN and CDR2 SYDVKM. The CDR3 is 13 residues long. The CDR3, as DNA: TGTGCCTCGTCGCCACAGGGGTTCCAGCCCCAGCATTTT. The encoded protein is CASSPQGFQPQHF.

This chain uses TRBV5-1 with TRBJ2-1, with D hard to call. Trimming took 4 bases from V and 5 from J, leaving 7 bases between them. CDR1 and CDR2 from the germline V gene are SGHRS and YFSETQ. The CDR3 runs to 12 residues. CDR3 protein: CASSRLNNEQFF. DNA of the CDR3: TGCGCCAGCAGCCGACTGAACAATGAGCAGTTCTTC.

This chain links TRBV5-1 with TRBJ1-5, with 7 bases lining up with TRBD1. J lost 1 base, V lost 0 bases, and 19 bases had no gene match. Germline CDR1 and CDR2: SGHRS and YFSETQ. The CDR3 is 21 residues long. The CDR3 here is CASSLGPGGYFRFGSNQPQHF. The CDR3 nucleotides are TGCGCCAGCAGCTTGGGGCCAGGGGGGTATTTTCGGTTCGGAAGCAATCAGCCCCAGCATTTT.

The chain carries TRBV5-4 and TRBJ1-4, with 9 nucleotides matching TRBD1. After removal of 4 bases from V and 11 bases from J, the junction contained 3 bases not matched to a gene. From germline, CDR1 is SGHNT and CDR2 YYREEE (reference sequence). This CDR3 comprises 12 residues. The CDR3 DNA reads as TGTGCCAGCAGCCTAGGGACAGGGAAACTGTTTTTT. Its protein product is CASSLGTGKLFF.

V is TRBV29-1 and J is TRBJ1-1; 8 bases are shared with TRBD1. Germline V CDR1 and CDR2: SQVTM, ANQGSEA. There are 10 residues in the CDR3. The CDR3 bases are TGCAGTGGAGGACAGGGCGAAGCTTTCTTT. It yields the protein CSGGQGEAFF.

The V call is TRBV5-3, the J call TRBJ2-5; 9 bases agree with TRBD2. Being an ORF, TRBV5-3 has a function that is uncertain. With V trimmed by 4 bases and J by 5 bases, 18 bases remained unmatched. CDR3 length: 18 amino acids. The CDR3 here is CARSPHSLAGVPRETQYF. CDR3 sequence (DNA): TGTGCCAGAAGCCCACACTCCTTAGCGGGGGTACCACGGGAGACCCAGTACTTC.

The V gene is TRBV18, the J gene TRBJ1-2; the D gene is possibly TRBD1 (5 bases). This CDR3 contains 16 residues. Germline CDR1 KGHSH, CDR2 LQKENI. V lost 2 bases, J lost 0 bases, and 13 bases lay in between. Here the CDR3 DNA reads TGTGCCAGCTCACCAACGGCAGGGTCGGCTAACTATGGCTACACCTTC. Translated, it gives CASSPTAGSANYGYTF. The variable domain in full, with the rest retrieved from reference TRBV18 and TRBJ1-2, is NAGVMQNPRHLVRRRGQEARLRCSPMKGHSHVYWYRQLPEEGLKFMVYLQKENIIDESGMPKERFSAEFPKEGPSILRIQQVVRGDSAAYFCASSPTAGSANYGYTFGSGTRLTVV.

This clone was detected only a few times. The chain couples TRBV10-1 to TRBJ2-7; TRBD1 agrees at 7 bases. Germline lookup yields CDR1 WNHNN and CDR2 SYGVQD (reference sequence). With 3 bases clipped from V and 4 bases from J, the junction kept 9 bases outside the gene matches. This CDR3 spans 15 amino acids. The CDR3: CASSESLGGRYEQYF. CDR3 bases: TGCGCCAGCAGTGAATCTTTAGGGGGCAGGTACGAGCAGTACTTC.

This clone came up once. J is TRBJ2-3 and V is TRBV11-2, with D unresolved. CDR1 and CDR2 (germline): SGHAT, FQNNGV. The V end was cut by 1 base, the J end by 4 bases, with 6 bases between. The CDR3 spans 13 residues. The CDR3 here is CASSLGSPDTQYF. CDR3 bases: TGTGCCAGCAGCTTAGGAAGCCCAGATACGCAGTATTTT.

The chain is built from TRBV9 and TRBJ2-2, with 14 bases matching TRBD2. This CDR3 is 19 amino acids long. J gave up 1 base and V 3 bases, and 8 bases lay outside the gene matches. Germline CDR1 is SGDLS and CDR2 is YYNGEE. The DNA for the CDR3 is TGTGCCAGCAGCGACTCCTCCGGGACTAGCGGGAGGAACACCGGGGAGCTGTTTTTT. This codes for CASSDSSGTSGRNTGELFF.

The chain employs TRBV6-5 and TRBJ2-2; D uncertain. Between the trimmed V and J ends, which lost 8 bases and 7 bases, there was a span of 8 bases. The CDR3 has 11 residues. Germline V CDR1 and CDR2: MNHEY, SVGAGI. The CDR3, as DNA: TGTGCCAGCCGAAAGAGCGGGGAGCTGTTTTTT. Encoded protein: CASRKSGELFF.

This chain uses TRBV2 with TRBJ2-7; a weak D match, TRBD1 (5 bases). The CDR3 runs 12 residues. CDR1 is SNHLY and CDR2 is FYNNEI in the germline V gene. The ends were cut back, 5 bases at V and 6 bases at J, with 11 bases in the middle. In nucleotides, the CDR3 is TGTGCCAGCAGTTTAGTCAGGGCCGAGCAGTACGTC. This gives the protein CASSLVRAEQYV.

The chain links TRBV7-8 to TRBJ1-6; D perhaps matches TRBD1 (6 bases). Germline assignment: CDR1 SGHVS and CDR2 FQNEAQ. This CDR3 comprises 16 residues. V was pared by 5 bases and J by 2 bases, with 13 bases between. This CDR3 is CASSPTRGAYNSPLHF. The CDR3, as DNA: TGTGCCAGCAGCCCCACCAGGGGAGCCTATAATTCACCCCTCCACTTT. Filled out from reference TRBV7-8 and TRBJ1-6, the complete variable domain reads GAGVSQSPRYKVAKRGQDVALRCDPISGHVSLFWYQQALGQGPEFLTYFQNEAQLDKSGLPSDRFFAERPEGSVSTLKIQRTQQEDSAVYLCASSPTRGAYNSPLHFGNGTRLTVT.